The T cell receptor (beta chain) described here comes from a study of cytomegalovirus exposure and HLA in healthy donors. The PCR had 60 Vbeta and 13 Jbeta primers. The repertoire was sequenced with immunoSEQ multiplex PCR; TCRdb's copy has only in-frame clones and lacks some. The sample has about 160,000 clones, 86% seen once. This CDR3 region has 15 residues. V shed 2 bases and J 11 bases; nucleotides not matched to a gene: 11. Germline V gene lookup returns CDR1 KGHSH and CDR2 LQKENI. The specimen sequenced was PBMCs. This clonotype was sampled from a woman aged 18-29 years in good health and CMV-seronegative. The rearrangement links TRBV18 to TRBJ2-5, with 10 bases aligning to TRBD2. CDR3 loop: CASSPDSGGAEEQYF. DNA of the CDR3: TGTGCCAGCTCACCAGACAGCGGGGGGGCAGAGGAGCAGTACTTC.